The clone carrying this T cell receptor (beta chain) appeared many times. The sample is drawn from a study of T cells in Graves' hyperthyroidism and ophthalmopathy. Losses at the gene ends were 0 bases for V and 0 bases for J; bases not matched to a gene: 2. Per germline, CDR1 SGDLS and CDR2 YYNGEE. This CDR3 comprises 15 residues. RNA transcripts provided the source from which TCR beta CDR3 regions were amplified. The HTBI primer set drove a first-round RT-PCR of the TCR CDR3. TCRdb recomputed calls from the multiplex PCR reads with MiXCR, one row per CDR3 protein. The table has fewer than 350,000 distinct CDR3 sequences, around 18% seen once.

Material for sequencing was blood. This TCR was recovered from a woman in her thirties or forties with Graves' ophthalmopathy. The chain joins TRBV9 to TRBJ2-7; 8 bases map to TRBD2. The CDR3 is CASSVGLAGSYEQYF. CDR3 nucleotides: TGTGCCAGCAGCGTAGGCCTAGCGGGCTCCTACGAGCAGTACTTC.